Each of the 19 T cell receptor beta chains below was sequenced from the same sample in a study of T-cell reconstitution after alpha-beta-depleted transplantation in children listed by TCRdb under 2016. The treatment or condition label, as the study defines it: allogeneic hematopoietic cell transplantation with graft depleted of TCRalphabeta T cells and CD19 B cells. Receptors were amplified or captured by PCR. The sequencer listed for this sample is Illumina HiSeq 2500. To normalize quantification of the TCRbeta repertoire, the TCR libraries were built with molecular barcoding that relied on unique molecular identifiers. The raw public data were reprocessed by TCRdb itself: fastp quality trimming at Q25, MiXCR clonotype calling, in-frame beta chains only. Each entry is one CDR3 protein sequence, shown with its most common DNA and genes. Recorded for this sample are some 300,000 distinct CDR3 sequences; about 9.5% of them occurred a single time. The ten top clones hold around 7.6% of the sample.

This specimen was PBMCs, taken before TCRalphabeta/CD19-depleted stem cell transplant. The receptor set was obtained from a boy in the first two years of life with acute myeloid leukemia, due to receive a stem cell transplant.

Ten or more counts support this clonotype. Germline is not matched at one junction end, which may reflect a read error. The rearrangement uses TRBV5-1 and TRBJ1-1; D not certain. The CDR3 sequence is 13 residues long. Per the germline V gene, CDR1 is SGHRS and CDR2 is YFSETQ. The CDR3 reads CASSPRENTEAFF. CDR3 nucleotides: TGTGCCAGCTCACCAAGGGAGAACACTGAAGCTTTCTTT.

The chain couples TRBV20-1 to TRBJ1-4; tentatively, D is TRBD1 (5 bases). This CDR3 has 14 residues. Looked up from germline, CDR1 is DFQATT and CDR2 is SNEGSKA (reference sequence). The V end lost 3 bases, the J end lost 3 bases, and 11 bases lay between the germline ends. The CDR3: CSASWDQANEKLFF. The CDR3 bases are TGCAGTGCTAGTTGGGACCAAGCTAATGAAAAACTGTTTTTT.

This clonotype turned up a few times. The V gene is TRBV14, the J gene TRBJ2-1; D possibly corresponds to TRBD2 (5 bases). CDR1 is SGHDN and CDR2 is FVKESK in the germline V gene. The CDR3 is made up of 14 amino acids. Trimming removed 3 bases at V and 8 bases at J, with 14 bases between. CDR3 DNA: TGTGCCAGCAGCCAGGAGGCGACTGGGGATGAGCAGTTCTTC. This sequence encodes CASSQEATGDEQFF.

This clonotype was seen at least ten times. V and J are TRBV6-5 and TRBJ1-2; D is uncertain. This CDR3 is built from 14 residues. In germline, CDR1 is MNHEY, CDR2 SVGAGI. V lost 0 bases, J lost 3 bases, and 8 bases lay in between. The CDR3 spells CASSYSERYYGYTF. In nucleotides, the CDR3 is TGTGCCAGCAGTTACTCGGAGAGATACTATGGCTACACCTTC.

In this sample, this clonotype turned up many times. The CDR3 does not end in the conserved phenylalanine or tryptophan, so this is likely a read error. It is unclear where the CDR3 begins or ends on the DNA, so no DNA is shown, and the CDR3 is as TCRdb lists it. The chain uses TRBV7-9 and TRBJ2-3; TRBD2 reflects the table's D call only, with no check against the DNA. Both ends counted, the CDR3 spans 11 residues. CDR1 and CDR2 from the germline V gene are SEHNR and FQNEAQ (reference sequence). The CDR3 here is CASSLKGFEEL.

The chain carries TRBV12-3 or TRBV12-4 and TRBJ2-1; possibly TRBD1 for D (5 bases). The CDR3 contains 13 residues. V gave up 5 bases and J gave up 5 bases, with 10 bases separating them. The CDR3 spells CASSGAPNNEQFF. In nucleotides, the CDR3 is TGTGCCAGCAGTGGGGCACCAAACAATGAGCAGTTCTTC.

This clonotype was recorded many times. The CDR3 bases are TGCGCCAGCAGCCGCCGGGACAGGGACACCGGGGAGCTGTTTTTT. The encoded protein is CASSRRDRDTGELFF. The chain links TRBV4-3 to TRBJ2-2; 9 bases are a match to TRBD1. With 4 bases clipped from V and 3 bases from J, the junction kept 3 bases outside the gene matches. Germline V gives CDR1 LGHNA, CDR2 YSLEER. This CDR3 is 15 amino acids long.

This clonotype was seen at least ten times. The chain combines TRBV12-3 or TRBV12-4 with TRBJ1-1, with unresolved D. Between the trimmed V and J ends, which lost 4 bases and 3 bases, there was a span of 12 bases. The CDR3 has 14 amino acids. Here the CDR3 reads CASSSSGSYTEAFF. CDR3 sequence (DNA): TGTGCCAGCAGTTCCTCAGGATCCTACACTGAAGCTTTCTTT.

At least ten counts were recorded for this clonotype. The V call is TRBV7-2, the J call TRBJ2-7; D might be TRBD1 or TRBD2, each matching 6 bases. Trimming shortened V by 3 bases and J by 5 bases, and 17 bases separated the two germline ends. This CDR3 contains 15 residues. Germline V lookup: CDR1 SGHTA, CDR2 FQGNSA. CDR3 in amino acids: CASSFITGGPNEQYF. The CDR3 nucleotides are TGTGCCAGCAGCTTTATAACCGGGGGCCCCAACGAGCAGTACTTC.

In this sample, this clonotype turned up many times. The rearrangement links TRBV24-1 to TRBJ2-1; TRBD1 aligns across 7 bases. The CDR3 is 15 residues long. With V trimmed by 3 bases and J by 7 bases, 8 bases remained unmatched. Looked up from germline, CDR1 is KGHDR and CDR2 is SFDVKD. The CDR3 spells CATSDSVTGKNEQFF. Here the CDR3 DNA reads TGTGCCACCAGTGATAGTGTGACAGGGAAGAATGAGCAGTTCTTC.

This clonotype was recorded at least ten times. The chain has TRBV6-1 and TRBJ1-4, with no clear D. Trimming removed 5 bases at V and 8 bases at J, with 15 bases between. The CDR3 is made up of 14 amino acids. The germline V gene has CDR1 MNHNS and CDR2 SASEGT. The CDR3 nucleotides are TGTGCCAGCAGTCCCCCGGACCGGAAGGAAAAACTGTTTTTT. This codes for CASSPPDRKEKLFF.

The table lists this clonotype with many counts. This chain's CDR3 is CASSLSPGLGTGELFF. CDR3 bases: TGTGCCAGCAGTTTAAGTCCAGGTTTAGGAACCGGGGAGCTGTTTTTT. The rearrangement links TRBV27 to TRBJ2-2; D is ambiguous. V gave up 2 bases and J gave up 5 bases, with 15 bases separating them. The germline V gene encodes CDR1 MNHEY and CDR2 SMNVEV (reference sequence). The CDR3 covers 16 residues.

This clonotype was counted ten times or more. The rearrangement uses TRBV3-1 and TRBJ2-5; 9 positions agree with TRBD1. The trim removed 4 bases at V and 5 bases at J, leaving 5 bases unmatched. The CDR3 sequence is 14 residues long. Germline V gene lookup returns CDR1 LGHDT and CDR2 YNNKEL (reference sequence). CDR3 DNA: TGTGCCAGCAGCCGGCGGACAGGGGCTGAGACCCAGTACTTC. Amino acid sequence: CASSRRTGAETQYF.

This clonotype has at least ten counts. The chain carries TRBV28 and TRBJ2-1; 10 nucleotides match TRBD2. Germline-derived CDR1 and CDR2 are MDHEN and SYDVKM. V gave up 6 bases and J gave up 3 bases; unmatched junction bases: 8. The CDR3 spans 16 residues. The CDR3 is CASSLAGGPYYNEQFF. The CDR3 DNA follows: TGTGCCAGCAGCTTAGCGGGAGGACCCTACTACAATGAGCAGTTCTTC.

This clonotype appeared a few times. V is TRBV6-1 and J is TRBJ1-6; TRBD1 is a possible D gene (5 bases). This CDR3 is built from 16 residues. Germline lookup yields CDR1 MNHNS and CDR2 SASEGT. V gave up 3 bases and J gave up 6 bases, with 15 bases separating them. CDR3 DNA sequence: TGTGCCAGCAGTGACTTCCCGGGACGGATTAATTCACCCCTCCACTTT. Protein: CASSDFPGRINSPLHF.

This clonotype appeared many times. CDR3 bases: TGCAGCGTTGGCGGGACAGGTTACACAGATACGCAGTATTTT. Translated, it gives CSVGGTGYTDTQYF. This chain uses TRBV29-1 with TRBJ2-3; 8 nucleotides agree with TRBD1. The CDR3 extends over 14 amino acids. Germline lookup yields CDR1 SQVTM and CDR2 ANQGSEA. V gave up 4 bases and J gave up 2 bases; unmatched junction bases: 5.

This clonotype was counted at least ten times. The genes are TRBV12-3 or TRBV12-4 and TRBJ1-6; D not certain. This CDR3 region has 15 residues. The V end was cut by 3 bases, the J end by 7 bases, with 13 bases between. CDR3 sequence (DNA): TGTGCCAGCAGTTTTGGGCTCCCGGCAAATTCACCCCTCCACTTT. Translated, it gives CASSFGLPANSPLHF.

Ten or more counts support this clonotype. The J gene is TRBJ2-5, the V gene TRBV27, with D possibly being TRBD1 (6 bases). CDR3 length: 16 amino acids. Germline-derived CDR1 and CDR2 are MNHEY and SMNVEV (reference sequence). Trimming took off 5 bases at V and 7 bases at J, with 23 bases between the two ends. The CDR3, as DNA: TGTGCCAGCAGTCCAGGACAGCTTCCCCCAATAGGGACCCAGTACTTC. Protein: CASSPGQLPPIGTQYF.

This clonotype was recorded many times. The CDR3 is CASSLGLGARAFF. DNA for the CDR3: TGTGCCAGCAGCTTGGGACTGGGGGCTAGAGCTTTCTTT. The rearrangement uses TRBV7-9 and TRBJ1-1; D is possibly TRBD1 (6 bases). This CDR3 spans 13 amino acids. V was cut by 3 bases and J by 10 bases, with 15 bases left in between. Germline lookup yields CDR1 SEHNR and CDR2 FQNEAQ (reference sequence).